This T cell receptor beta chain comes out of a study of cytomegalovirus exposure and HLA in healthy donors. The PCR employed 60 Vbeta primers together with 13 Jbeta primers. Method: immunoSEQ multiplex PCR; TCRdb's copy keeps in-frame clones and lacks some. The repertoire holds about 150,000 clones, with 65% to 85% as singletons. General study results and limits: In a later analysis, donors in an Asian-associated ancestry cluster reportedly had fewer N-insertions in productive TCRs than the cohort mean.

Worth noting for this clone: As yet, its antigen is unknown.

V lost 1 base to trimming and J lost 5 bases, with 9 bases between them. CDR3 length: 14 amino acids. In germline, CDR1 is SGHTA, CDR2 FQGNSA. The source material was PBMCs. The TCR was taken from a woman in her thirties or forties in good health and CMV-seropositive. The rearrangement links TRBV7-2 to TRBJ2-1, with D maybe TRBD2 (6 bases). CDR3 loop: CASSLVGGHNEQFF. Written as DNA, the CDR3 is TGTGCCAGCAGCTTAGTCGGGGGACACAATGAGCAGTTCTTC.